The sequence of this T cell receptor (beta chain) was determined in a study of patients and donors after allogeneic stem cell transplantation. The germline CDR1 and CDR2 sequences are SQVTM and ANQGSEA. The CDR3 runs 17 residues. Unmatched junction bases numbered 14, after V lost 5 bases and J lost 1 base. TCRdb ran MiXCR on the RT-PCR reads and lists one entry per CDR3 protein. The sample includes roughly 960,000 distinct CDR3 sequences, approximately 18% of them seen just once. The receptor was isolated from a human donor who was either an allogeneic HSCT recipient or a stem cell or donor lymphocyte infusion donor (not recorded which). It is not recorded whose cells these are; they may come from a transplant donor. The sample consisted of blood, either unsorted or a sorted T cell fraction (not recorded which). The rearrangement uses TRBV29-1 and TRBJ2-1; 7 bases are a match to TRBD2. The CDR3 reads CSVYGGWEGTSYNEQFF. The CDR3 coding sequence is TGCAGCGTTTATGGAGGGTGGGAGGGCACTTCCTACAATGAGCAGTTCTTC.